The rows below give T cell receptor beta chains drawn from one sample of a study of blood T cell repertoires in COVID-19. Using immunoSEQ multiplex PCR, the repertoire was profiled, and TCRdb retains in-frame clones only, with some absent. The sample gives 300,000 to 350,000 clones, 88% of which show up once; approximately 1% is in the top ten. Sample: PBMCs or T cells enriched from blood (not recorded which). The receptors derive from a woman aged 25 to 39 who had been exposed to COVID-19. The CDR3 runs from the conserved cysteine through the conserved F or W. Each record gives: clone size, J gene, V gene, D gene, CDR3 protein, CDR3 DNA. D genes are given only for firm matches. Size is omitted from some rows. Given values are once, few, many or a class for expanded clones.

. TRBJ2-6 TRBV5-1 . CASSLAVAGANVLTF TGCGCCAGCAGCTTGGCGGTGGCTGGGGCCAACGTCCTGACTTTC
. TRBJ1-2 TRBV29-1 . CSVARQDAYGYTF TGCAGCGTTGCGCGACAGGACGCATATGGCTACACCTTC
. TRBJ2-3 TRBV3-1/TRBV3-2 . CASSHRGSTDTQYF TGTGCCAGCAGCCACCGGGGTAGCACAGATACGCAGTATTTT
. TRBJ2-1 TRBV19 TRBD2 CASRPPGLATHNEQFF TGTGCCAGTAGGCCCCCCGGACTAGCGACCCACAATGAGCAGTTCTTC
. TRBJ1-4 TRBV5-4 TRBD1 CASSIGQGYEKLFF TGTGCCAGCAGCATTGGACAGGGTTATGAAAAACTGTTTTTT
once TRBJ1-5 TRBV30 . CAWSDGRSNQPQHF TGTGCCTGGAGTGACGGTAGAAGCAATCAGCCCCAGCATTTT
. TRBJ1-1 TRBV24-1 . CATSGLYGDTEAFF TGTGCCACCAGTGGCCTATACGGGGACACTGAAGCTTTCTTT
. TRBJ2-1 TRBV11-1 . CASKDLAEAFNEQFF TGTGCCAGCAAGGACCTGGCGGAGGCCTTCAATGAGCAGTTCTTC
once TRBJ2-3 TRBV6-5 TRBD1 CASPTGEDTQYF TGTGCCAGTCCAACAGGGGAAGATACGCAGTATTTT
. TRBJ2-5 TRBV2 TRBD2 CASNTGRKETQYF TGTGCCAGCAACACCGGGAGGAAAGAGACCCAGTACTTC
. TRBJ1-6 TRBV5-1 . CASSLGGESPLHF TGCGCCAGCAGCTTGGGGGGAGAATCACCCCTCCACTTT